The sequence of this T cell receptor (beta chain) was determined in a study of T cells in Graves' hyperthyroidism and ophthalmopathy. CDR3 size: 13 residues. Germline CDR1 SGHTA, CDR2 FQGTGA. V shed 10 bases, J shed 3 bases, and the junction held 6 bases outside the gene matches. Each patient was aged 18 to 65 and had newly diagnosed hyperthyroidism of under 2 months' duration. Uncontrolled infection, other autoimmune disease, pregnancy and lactation each barred patients from inclusion. Researchers took RNA transcripts and amplified the TCR beta CDR3 regions from them. The HTBI primer set was used in a first-round RT-PCR of the TCR CDR3. Each CDR3 protein gets one entry after TCRdb re-called the multiplex PCR reads with MiXCR. Of roughly 500,000 distinct CDR3 sequences in the sample, about 15% were seen once. Many counts were recorded for this clonotype.

Sequences were obtained from blood. This chain links TRBV7-3 with TRBJ2-5, with TRBD1 matching over 9 bases. The clonotype originates from a woman aged 25 to 45 with Graves' hyperthyroidism that later progressed to Graves' ophthalmopathy. The CDR3 DNA follows: TGTGCCACGGCCCGGGACAGGGAAGAGACCCAGTACTTC. Its protein product is CATARDREETQYF.